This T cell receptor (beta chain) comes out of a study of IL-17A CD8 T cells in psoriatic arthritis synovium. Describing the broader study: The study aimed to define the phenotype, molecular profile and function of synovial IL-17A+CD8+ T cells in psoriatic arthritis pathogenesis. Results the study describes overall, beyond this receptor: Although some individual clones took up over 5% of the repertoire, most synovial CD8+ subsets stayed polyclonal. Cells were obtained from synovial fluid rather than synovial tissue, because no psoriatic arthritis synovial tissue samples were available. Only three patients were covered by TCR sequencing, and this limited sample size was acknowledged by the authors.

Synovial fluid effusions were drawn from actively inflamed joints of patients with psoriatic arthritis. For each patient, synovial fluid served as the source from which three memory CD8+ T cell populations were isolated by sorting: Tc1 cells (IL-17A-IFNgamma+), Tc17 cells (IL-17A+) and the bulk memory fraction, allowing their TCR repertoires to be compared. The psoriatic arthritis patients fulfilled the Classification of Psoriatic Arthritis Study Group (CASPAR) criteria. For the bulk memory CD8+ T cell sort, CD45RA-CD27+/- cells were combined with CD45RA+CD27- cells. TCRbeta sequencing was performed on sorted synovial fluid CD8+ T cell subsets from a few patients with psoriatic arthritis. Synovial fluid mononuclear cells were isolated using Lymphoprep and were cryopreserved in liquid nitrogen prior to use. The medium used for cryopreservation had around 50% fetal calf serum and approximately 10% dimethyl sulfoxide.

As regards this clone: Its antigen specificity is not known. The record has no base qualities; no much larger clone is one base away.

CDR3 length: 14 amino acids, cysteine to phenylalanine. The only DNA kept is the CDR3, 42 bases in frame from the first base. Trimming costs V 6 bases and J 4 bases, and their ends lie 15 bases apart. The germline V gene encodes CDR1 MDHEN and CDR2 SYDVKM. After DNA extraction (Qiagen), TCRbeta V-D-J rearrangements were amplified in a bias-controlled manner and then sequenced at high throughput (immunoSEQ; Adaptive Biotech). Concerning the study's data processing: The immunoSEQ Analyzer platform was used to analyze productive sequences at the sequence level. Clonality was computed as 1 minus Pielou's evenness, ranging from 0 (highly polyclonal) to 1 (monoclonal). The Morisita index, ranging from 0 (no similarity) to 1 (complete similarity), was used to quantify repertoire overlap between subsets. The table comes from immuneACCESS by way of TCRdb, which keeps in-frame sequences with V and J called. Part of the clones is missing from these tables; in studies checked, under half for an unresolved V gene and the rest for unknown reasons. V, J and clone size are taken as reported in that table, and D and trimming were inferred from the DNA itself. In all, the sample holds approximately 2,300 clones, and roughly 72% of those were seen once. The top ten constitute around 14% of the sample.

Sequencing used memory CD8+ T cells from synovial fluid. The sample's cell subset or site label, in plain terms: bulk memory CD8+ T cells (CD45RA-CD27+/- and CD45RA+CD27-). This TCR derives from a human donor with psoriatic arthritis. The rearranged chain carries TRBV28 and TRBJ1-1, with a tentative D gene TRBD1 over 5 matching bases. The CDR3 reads CASRPPGVGTEAFF. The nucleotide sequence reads TGTGCCAGCAGGCCACCGGGGGTCGGCACTGAAGCTTTCTTT.